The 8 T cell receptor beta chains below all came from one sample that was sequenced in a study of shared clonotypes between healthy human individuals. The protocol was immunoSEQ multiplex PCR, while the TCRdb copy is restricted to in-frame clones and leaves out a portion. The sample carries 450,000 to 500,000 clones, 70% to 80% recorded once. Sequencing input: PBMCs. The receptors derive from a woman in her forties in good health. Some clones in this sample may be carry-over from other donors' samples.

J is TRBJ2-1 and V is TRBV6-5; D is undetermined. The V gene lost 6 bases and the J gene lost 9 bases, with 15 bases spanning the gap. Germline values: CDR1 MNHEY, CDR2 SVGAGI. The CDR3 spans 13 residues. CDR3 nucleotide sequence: TGTGCCAGCAGGGGCCGGGTGGGCTTTGAGCAGTTCTTC. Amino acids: CASRGRVGFEQFF.

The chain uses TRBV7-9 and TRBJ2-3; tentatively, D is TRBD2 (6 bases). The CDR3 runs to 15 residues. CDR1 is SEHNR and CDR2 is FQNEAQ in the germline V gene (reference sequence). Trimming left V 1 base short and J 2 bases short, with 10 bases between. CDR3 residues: CASSLVREYTDTQYF. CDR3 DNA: TGTGCCAGCAGCTTAGTACGGGAGTACACAGATACGCAGTATTTT.

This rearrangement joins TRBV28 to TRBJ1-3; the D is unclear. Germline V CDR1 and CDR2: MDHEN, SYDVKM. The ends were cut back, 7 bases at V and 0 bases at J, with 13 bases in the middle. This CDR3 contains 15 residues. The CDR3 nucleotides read TGTGCCAGCACCCCATGGGGTACCTCTGGAAACACCATATATTTT. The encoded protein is CASTPWGTSGNTIYF.

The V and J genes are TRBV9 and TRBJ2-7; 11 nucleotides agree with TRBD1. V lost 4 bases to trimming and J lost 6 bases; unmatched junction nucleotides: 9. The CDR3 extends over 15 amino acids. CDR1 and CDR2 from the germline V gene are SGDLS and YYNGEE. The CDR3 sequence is CASSPNGQGAFEQYF. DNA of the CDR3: TGTGCCAGCAGCCCGAATGGACAGGGGGCCTTCGAGCAGTACTTC.

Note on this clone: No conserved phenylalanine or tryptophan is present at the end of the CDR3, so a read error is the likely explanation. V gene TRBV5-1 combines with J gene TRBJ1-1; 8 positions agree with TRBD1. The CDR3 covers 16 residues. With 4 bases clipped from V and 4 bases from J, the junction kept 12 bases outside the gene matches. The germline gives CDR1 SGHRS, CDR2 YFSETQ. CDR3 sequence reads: CASSPSTGAVGTEAFL. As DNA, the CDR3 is TGCGCCAGCAGCCCATCGACAGGGGCGGTAGGCACTGAAGCTTTCCTT.

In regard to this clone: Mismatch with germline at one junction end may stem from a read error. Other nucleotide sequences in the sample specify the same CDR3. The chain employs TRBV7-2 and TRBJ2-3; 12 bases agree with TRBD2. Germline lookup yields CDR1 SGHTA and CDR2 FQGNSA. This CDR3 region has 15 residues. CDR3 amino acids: CASSLAGGSTDTQYF. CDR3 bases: TGTGCCAGCAGCCTAGCGGGAGGGAGCACAGATACGCAGTATTTT.

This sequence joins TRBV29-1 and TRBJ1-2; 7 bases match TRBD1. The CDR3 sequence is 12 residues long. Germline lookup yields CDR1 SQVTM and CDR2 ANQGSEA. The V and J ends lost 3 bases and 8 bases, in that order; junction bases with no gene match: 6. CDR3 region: CSVDKGAWGYTF. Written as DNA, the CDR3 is TGCAGCGTTGATAAGGGGGCCTGGGGCTACACCTTC.

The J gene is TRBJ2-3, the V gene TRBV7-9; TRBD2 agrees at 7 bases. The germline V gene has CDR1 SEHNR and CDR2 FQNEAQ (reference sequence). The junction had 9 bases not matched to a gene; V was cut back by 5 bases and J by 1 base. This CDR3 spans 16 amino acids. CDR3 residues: CASSPRLASGTDTQYF. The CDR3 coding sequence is TGTGCCAGCAGCCCCCGACTAGCTTCAGGCACAGATACGCAGTATTTT. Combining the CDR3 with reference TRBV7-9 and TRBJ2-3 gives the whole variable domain DTGVSQNPRHKITKRGQNVTFRCDPISEHNRLYWYRQTLGQGPEFLTYFQNEAQLEKSRLLSDRFSAERPKGSFSTLEIQRTEQGDSAMYLCASSPRLASGTDTQYFGPGTRLTVL.